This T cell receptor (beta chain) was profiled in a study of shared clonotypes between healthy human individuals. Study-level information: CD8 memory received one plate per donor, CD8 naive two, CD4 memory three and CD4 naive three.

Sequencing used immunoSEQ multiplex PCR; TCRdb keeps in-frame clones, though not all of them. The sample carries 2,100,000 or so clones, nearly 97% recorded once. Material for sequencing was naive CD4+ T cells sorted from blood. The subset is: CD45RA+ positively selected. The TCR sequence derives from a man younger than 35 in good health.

The CDR3 DNA is TGTGCCAGCAGTCCCGCGGGGACAGATACGCAGTATTTT. Protein sequence: CASSPAGTDTQYF. V and J are TRBV11-3 and TRBJ2-3, with a possible D match to TRBD2 (6 bases). Between the trimmed V and J ends, which lost 6 bases and 3 bases, there was a span of 10 bases. This CDR3 is 13 amino acids long. CDR1 and CDR2 (germline): SGHNT, YENEEA.